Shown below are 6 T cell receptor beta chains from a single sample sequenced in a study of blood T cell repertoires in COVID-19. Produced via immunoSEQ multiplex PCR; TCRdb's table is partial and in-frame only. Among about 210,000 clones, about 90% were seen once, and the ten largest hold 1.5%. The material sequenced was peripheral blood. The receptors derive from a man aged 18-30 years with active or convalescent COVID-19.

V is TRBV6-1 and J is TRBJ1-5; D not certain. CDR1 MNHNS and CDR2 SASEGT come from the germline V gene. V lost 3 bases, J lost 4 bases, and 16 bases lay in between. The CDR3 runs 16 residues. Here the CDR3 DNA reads TGTGCCAGCAGTGACCACCCCTCCGCAGTTAATCAGCCCCAGCATTTT. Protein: CASSDHPSAVNQPQHF.

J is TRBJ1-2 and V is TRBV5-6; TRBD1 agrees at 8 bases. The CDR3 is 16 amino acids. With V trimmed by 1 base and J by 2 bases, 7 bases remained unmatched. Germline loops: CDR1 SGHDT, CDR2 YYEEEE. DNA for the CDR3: TGTGCCAGCAGCTTGTATGGGCGACAGGGGAACTATGGCTACACCTTC. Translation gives CASSLYGRQGNYGYTF.

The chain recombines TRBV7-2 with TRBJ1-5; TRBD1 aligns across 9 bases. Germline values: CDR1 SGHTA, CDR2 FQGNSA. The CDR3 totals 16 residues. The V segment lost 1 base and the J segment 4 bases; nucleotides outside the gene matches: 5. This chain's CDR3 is CASSLGLGTGNQPQHF. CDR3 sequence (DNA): TGTGCCAGCAGCTTAGGTCTGGGGACAGGGAATCAGCCCCAGCATTTT. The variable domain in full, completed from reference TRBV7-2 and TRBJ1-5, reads GAGVSQSPSNKVTEKGKDVELRCDPISGHTALYWYRQSLGQGLEFLIYFQGNSAPDKSGLPSDRFSAERTGGSVSTLTIQRTQQEDSAVYLCASSLGLGTGNQPQHFGDGTRLSIL.

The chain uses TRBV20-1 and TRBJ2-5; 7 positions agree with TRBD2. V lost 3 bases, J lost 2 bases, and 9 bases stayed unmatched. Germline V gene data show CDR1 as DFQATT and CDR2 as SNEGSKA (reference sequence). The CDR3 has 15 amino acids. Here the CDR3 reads CSASLSSGLQETQYF. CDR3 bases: TGCAGTGCTAGTCTCTCTAGCGGACTTCAAGAGACCCAGTACTTC.

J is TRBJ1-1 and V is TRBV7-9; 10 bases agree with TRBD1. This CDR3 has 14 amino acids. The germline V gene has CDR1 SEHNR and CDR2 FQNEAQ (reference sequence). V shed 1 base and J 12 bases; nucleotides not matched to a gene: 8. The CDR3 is CASSLGRGQGKTFF. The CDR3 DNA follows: TGTGCCAGCAGCTTAGGTAGGGGACAGGGGAAGACTTTCTTT.

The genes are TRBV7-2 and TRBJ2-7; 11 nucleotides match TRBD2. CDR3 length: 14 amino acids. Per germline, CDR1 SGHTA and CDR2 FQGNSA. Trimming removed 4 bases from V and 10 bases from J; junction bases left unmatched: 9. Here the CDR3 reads CASSSIAGGGGQYF. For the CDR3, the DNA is TGTGCCAGCAGCTCCATAGCGGGAGGGGGTGGCCAGTACTTC.